The next 8 T cell receptor beta chains were all read from a single sample in a study of shared clonotypes between healthy human individuals (dated by TCRdb to 2019 to 2021). The library was obtained by the immunoSEQ multiplex PCR assay. This is the immuneACCESS table as TCRdb keeps it, with only in-frame sequences that have V and J called. A part of the clones is gone; compared with another copy, unresolved V genes explain less than half, and the rest is unexplained. Present in this sample are 2 million to 3 million clones, approximately 94% of which were seen just once. The ten largest account for around 0.37% of the sample. Material for sequencing was naive CD4+ T cells from PBMCs. In light of the paper, this sample's cell subset or site label describes: CD45RA+ positively selected. The origin of the receptors is a man in his late teens or twenties in good health. Some clones in this sample may be carry-over from other donors' samples.

The V and J genes are TRBV27 and TRBJ2-3; D unresolved. V lost 1 base, J lost 2 bases, and 7 bases lay in between. This CDR3 has 14 residues. The germline CDR1 and CDR2 sequences are MNHEY and SMNVEV (reference sequence). CDR3: CASSLYQPTDTQYF. The CDR3 coding sequence is TGTGCCAGCAGTTTATATCAACCCACAGATACGCAGTATTTT.

The V gene is TRBV20-1, the J gene TRBJ2-1; possible D gene TRBD1, 6 bases. Trimming left V 5 bases short and J 11 bases short, with 7 bases between. The CDR3 extends over 9 amino acids. Looked up from germline, CDR1 is DFQATT and CDR2 is SNEGSKA (reference sequence). The CDR3 DNA follows: TGCAGTGCTGGGGACAAGCAGTTCTTC. Translating it yields CSAGDKQFF.

This clone was detected once. The genes are TRBV7-9 and TRBJ2-5; D might be TRBD1 (6 bases). This CDR3 contains 15 residues. Germline V gene data show CDR1 as SEHNR and CDR2 as FQNEAQ (reference sequence). V lost 10 bases to trimming and J lost 3 bases, with 21 bases between them. For the CDR3, the DNA is TGTGCCATGGAGTTAACAGGGCCGGAGAAAGAGACCCAGTACTTC. Protein sequence: CAMELTGPEKETQYF.

The rearrangement links TRBV15 to TRBJ2-7; D gene ambiguous. The ends were cut back, 5 bases at V and 5 bases at J, with 7 bases in the middle. CDR3 length: 11 residues. Germline V lookup: CDR1 LNHNV, CDR2 YYDKDF (reference sequence). The CDR3 nucleotides are TGTGCCACCAGCCCCGTCCACGAGCAGTACTTC. Protein: CATSPVHEQYF.

This chain uses TRBV10-3 with TRBJ1-5; D call uncertain. Trimming removed 0 bases from V and 4 bases from J, with 10 bases in between. Germline CDR1 and CDR2: ENHRY and SYGVKD. This CDR3 is built from 15 residues. The CDR3: CAISESIRNNQPQHF. The CDR3 coding sequence is TGTGCCATCAGTGAGTCGATCAGAAATAATCAGCCCCAGCATTTT.

V gene TRBV6-6 combines with J gene TRBJ2-1; tentatively, D is TRBD1 (6 bases). This CDR3 has 14 residues. CDR1 is MNHNY, CDR2 SVGAGI, per germline (reference sequence). V lost 0 bases and J lost 7, with 10 bases in between. CDR3: CASSYSPGENEQFF. Here the CDR3 DNA reads TGTGCCAGCAGTTACTCCCCAGGGGAGAATGAGCAGTTCTTC.

The chain couples TRBV9 to TRBJ2-1; D unclear. The CDR3 is 15 residues long. Looked up from germline, CDR1 is SGDLS and CDR2 is YYNGEE. V lost 0 bases, J lost 2 bases, and 9 bases lay in between. The CDR3 DNA reads TGTGCCAGCAGCGTAGTCATGAATGCCTACAATGAGCAGTTCTTC. This sequence encodes CASSVVMNAYNEQFF.

The chain recombines TRBV7-2 with TRBJ2-5, with 8 bases identical to TRBD2. The CDR3 extends over 18 amino acids. CDR1 and CDR2 (germline): SGHTA, FQGNSA. V trimming: 2 bases; J trimming: 2 bases; junction bases outside the gene matches: 13. The chain's CDR3 is CASSLKGTGGRGQETQYF. Here the CDR3 DNA reads TGTGCCAGCAGCTTAAAGGGGACGGGGGGGCGAGGACAAGAGACCCAGTACTTC.